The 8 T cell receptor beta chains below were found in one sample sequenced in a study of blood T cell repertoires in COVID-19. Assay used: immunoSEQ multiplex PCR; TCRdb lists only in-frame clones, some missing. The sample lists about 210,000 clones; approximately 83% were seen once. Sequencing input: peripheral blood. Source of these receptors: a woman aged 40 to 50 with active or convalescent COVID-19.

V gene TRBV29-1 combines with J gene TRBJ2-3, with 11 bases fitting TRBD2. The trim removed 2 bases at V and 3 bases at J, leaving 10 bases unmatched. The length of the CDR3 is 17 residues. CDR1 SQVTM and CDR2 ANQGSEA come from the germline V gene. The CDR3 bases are TGCAGCGTTGAACCCCAGGGGCTAGCGGGAGGAACAGATACGCAGTATTTT. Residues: CSVEPQGLAGGTDTQYF.

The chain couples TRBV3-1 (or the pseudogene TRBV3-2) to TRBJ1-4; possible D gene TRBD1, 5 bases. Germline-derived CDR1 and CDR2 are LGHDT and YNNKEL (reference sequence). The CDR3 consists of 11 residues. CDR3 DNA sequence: TGTGCGACAGAAGCGAATGAAAAACTGTTTTTT. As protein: CATEANEKLFF.

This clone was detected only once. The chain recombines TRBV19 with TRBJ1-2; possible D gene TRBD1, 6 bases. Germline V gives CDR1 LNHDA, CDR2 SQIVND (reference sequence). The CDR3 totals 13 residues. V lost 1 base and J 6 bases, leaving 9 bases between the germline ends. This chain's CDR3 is CASSIGTDHGYTF. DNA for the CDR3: TGTGCCAGTAGTATAGGGACAGATCATGGCTACACCTTC.

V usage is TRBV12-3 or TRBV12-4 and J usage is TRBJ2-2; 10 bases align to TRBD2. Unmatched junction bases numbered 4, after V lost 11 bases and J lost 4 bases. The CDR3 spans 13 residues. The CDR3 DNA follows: TGTGCCGCCCGGACTAGCGGCACCGGGGAGCTGTTTTTT. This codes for CAARTSGTGELFF.

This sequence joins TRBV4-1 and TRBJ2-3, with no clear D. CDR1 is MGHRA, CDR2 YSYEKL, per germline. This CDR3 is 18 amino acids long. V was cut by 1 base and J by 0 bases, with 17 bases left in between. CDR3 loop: CASSQGFGVTSSTDTQYF. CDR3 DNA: TGCGCCAGCAGCCAAGGGTTCGGAGTCACTTCTAGCACAGATACGCAGTATTTT.

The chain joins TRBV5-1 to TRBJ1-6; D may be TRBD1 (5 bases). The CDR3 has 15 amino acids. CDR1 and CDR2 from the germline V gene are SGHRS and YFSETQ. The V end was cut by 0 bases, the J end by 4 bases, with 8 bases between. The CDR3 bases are TGCGCCAGCAGCTTGGCGACAGATTATAATTCACCCCTCCACTTT. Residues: CASSLATDYNSPLHF.

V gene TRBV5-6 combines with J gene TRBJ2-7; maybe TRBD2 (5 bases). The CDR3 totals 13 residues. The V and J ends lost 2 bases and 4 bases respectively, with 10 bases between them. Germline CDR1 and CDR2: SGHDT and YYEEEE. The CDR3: CASSFSRAYEQYF. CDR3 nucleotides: TGTGCCAGCAGCTTTTCGCGGGCTTACGAGCAGTACTTC.

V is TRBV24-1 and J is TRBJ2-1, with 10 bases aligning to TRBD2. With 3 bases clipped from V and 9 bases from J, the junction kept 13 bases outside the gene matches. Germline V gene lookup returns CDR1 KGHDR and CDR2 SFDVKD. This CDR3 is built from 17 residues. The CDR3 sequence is CATSDNPASGRLSEQFF. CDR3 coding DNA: TGTGCCACCAGTGATAACCCAGCTAGCGGGAGATTGAGTGAGCAGTTCTTC.